The 30 T cell receptor beta chains reported below all come from one sample, sequenced in a study of regulatory T cells in long-lasting Graves disease. TCR beta libraries were built with iRepertoire HTBI primers and Arm-PCR of CDR3 regions. TCRdb itself ran the multiplex PCR reads through MiXCR, one entry per CDR3 protein. The top ten clones hold roughly 23% of a sample with about 420,000 distinct CDR3 sequences, roughly 15% of them seen once. The time point was: newly diagnosed GD, antithyroid drugs for less than 3 months. Isolated PBMC RNA provided the starting material for the TCR library. These data also formed part of another study, on T cells in Graves' hyperthyroidism and ophthalmopathy.

Material: peripheral blood mononuclear cells (PBMCs), obtained at new diagnosis, from a patient treated with antithyroid drugs. Receptors originate from a young woman with Graves disease.

This clonotype was recorded many times. The chain combines TRBV7-9 with TRBJ2-1; TRBD2 matches 7 bases. The CDR3 is made up of 16 amino acids. CDR1 SEHNR and CDR2 FQNEAQ come from the germline V gene (reference sequence). V dropped 1 base and J dropped 0; count of bases not matched to a gene: 3. The CDR3 DNA reads TGTGCCAGCAGCTTAGGAGTAGCGGGCTCCTACAATGAGCAGTTCTTC. Translating it yields CASSLGVAGSYNEQFF.

This clonotype showed up many times. The gene calls are TRBV11-2 and TRBJ2-1; D possibly uses TRBD1 or TRBD2 (5 bases each). With 1 base removed from V and 8 bases from J, the gap between germline ends came to 12 bases. This CDR3 is 14 amino acids long. Germline V gene sequence: CDR1 SGHAT, CDR2 FQNNGV. The CDR3 DNA reads as TGTGCCAGCAGCTTAGTTGGGGGTTTGCATGAGCAGTTCTTC. Its protein product is CASSLVGGLHEQFF.

The CDR3 DNA is TGTGCCAGCAGCTTAGGGCCGAATGAAAAACTGTTTTTT. It codes for CASSLGPNEKLFF. The chain uses TRBV13 and TRBJ1-4; D is unresolved. V lost 0 bases, J lost 5 bases, and 4 bases lay in between. This CDR3 is 13 amino acids long. The germline V gene has CDR1 PRHDT and CDR2 FYEKMQ (reference sequence).

This clonotype was detected ten times or more. The gene calls are TRBV2 and TRBJ2-3; 12 bases agree with TRBD2. Germline V gives CDR1 SNHLY, CDR2 FYNNEI. The CDR3 totals 18 residues. The V segment lost 9 bases and the J segment 2 bases; nucleotides outside the gene matches: 15. The chain's CDR3 is CASCSGLAGPGLTDTQYF. The CDR3 region has the DNA TGTGCCAGTTGCTCGGGACTAGCGGGCCCCGGGCTCACAGATACGCAGTATTTT.

This clonotype was counted at least ten times. This chain uses TRBV5-1 with TRBJ2-7, with TRBD2 matching over 10 bases. Per germline, CDR1 SGHRS and CDR2 YFSETQ. V dropped 0 bases and J dropped 4; count of bases not matched to a gene: 4. The CDR3 is 15 residues long. CDR3 residues: CASSLEAGGPYEQYF. The DNA of the CDR3 is TGCGCCAGCAGCTTGGAAGCGGGAGGGCCGTACGAGCAGTACTTC.

This clonotype was counted only a few times. This chain joins TRBV5-1 and TRBJ2-1; 7 bases fit TRBD2. Germline CDR1 SGHRS, CDR2 YFSETQ. Trimming removed 3 bases from V and 2 bases from J; junction bases left unmatched: 5. The CDR3 has 15 amino acids. In DNA form, the CDR3 reads TGCGCCAGCAGCTGGGGGACTAATCCCTACAATGAGCAGTTCTTC. Amino acid sequence: CASSWGTNPYNEQFF. Using reference TRBV5-1 and TRBJ2-1 for the parts outside the CDR3, the full variable domain is KAGVTQTPRYLIKTRGQQVTLSCSPISGHRSVSWYQQTPGQGLQFLFEYFSETQRNKGNFPGRFSGRQFSNSRSEMNVSTLELGDSALYLCASSWGTNPYNEQFFGPGTRLTVL.

Ten or more counts support this clonotype. The chain employs TRBV6-2 or TRBV6-3 and TRBJ2-1, with 12 positions matching TRBD1. The CDR3 consists of 15 residues. Germline CDR1 reads MNHEY; CDR2 reads SVGEGT. J gave up 9 bases and V 6 bases, and 9 bases lay outside the gene matches. CDR3 nucleotide sequence: TGTGCCAGCAGACGATCCGGGACAGGGGGCGTTGAGCAGTTCTTC. Protein: CASRRSGTGGVEQFF.

This sequence joins TRBV5-5 and TRBJ2-2, with 9 bases lining up with TRBD2. Unmatched junction bases numbered 2, after V lost 2 bases and J lost 6 bases. The CDR3 length is 14 residues. Germline V gene sequence: CDR1 SGHKS, CDR2 YYEKEE (reference sequence). Here the CDR3 DNA reads TGTGCCAGCAGCTTCGTAGCGGGAGCCGGGGAGCTGTTTTTT. This encodes CASSFVAGAGELFF.

This clonotype came up many times. The chain combines TRBV11-2 with TRBJ2-2; no clear D gene. This CDR3 region has 12 residues. The V end lost 5 bases, the J end lost 6 bases, and 7 bases lay between the germline ends. Germline CDR1 is SGHAT and CDR2 is FQNNGV. For the CDR3, the DNA is TGTGCCAGCAGCCCCGGCCCCGGGGAGCTGTTTTTT. Translation: CASSPGPGELFF.

This clonotype turned up a few times. The genes are TRBV19 and TRBJ2-2, with TRBD2 matching 16 bases. Germline CDR1 and CDR2: LNHDA and SQIVND (reference sequence). V lost 4 bases and J lost 4; bases outside the gene matches: 6. CDR3 length: 18 amino acids. CDR3 sequence: CASSTGTSGRAGTGELFF. The CDR3 DNA sequence: TGTGCCAGTAGTACCGGGACTAGCGGGAGGGCCGGCACCGGGGAGCTGTTTTTT.

As concerns this clonotype: A read error may be the cause here, since a much bigger clone is one base away. The gene calls are TRBV27 and TRBJ1-2; D is unresolved. V lost 5 bases and J 4 bases, leaving 5 bases between the germline ends. The CDR3 has 11 amino acids. The germline V gene encodes CDR1 MNHEY and CDR2 SMNVEV (reference sequence). CDR3 DNA sequence: TGTGCCAGCAGTGGGAGCTATGGCTACACCTTC. It encodes CASSGSYGYTF.

Of note for this clonotype: The junction departs from germline at one end; a sequencing error may be responsible. The chain recombines TRBV10-3 with TRBJ1-1; D is unresolved. The CDR3 length is 14 residues. The V gene's germline CDR1 is ENHRY and CDR2 SYGVKD. CDR3 nucleotides: TGTGCCATCAATGAGTCGCAGGTGAACACTGAAGCTTTCTTT. Translating it yields CAINESQVNTEAFF.

This clonotype was counted many times. V is TRBV28 and J is TRBJ2-7; D perhaps matches TRBD1 (5 bases). The CDR3 is 15 amino acids. Trimming removed 1 base from V and 5 bases from J, with 15 bases in between. CDR1 and CDR2 from the germline V gene are MDHEN and SYDVKM. CDR3 sequence: CASSLYAQGFDEQYF. The CDR3 DNA reads TGTGCCAGCAGTTTATACGCCCAGGGTTTTGACGAGCAGTACTTC.

With regard to this clonotype: One base away lies a much larger clone, so this may be a sequencing read error. This CDR3 is CASSQEAGRQETQYF. CDR3 coding DNA: TGTGCCAGCAGCCAAGAAGCGGGAAGACAAGAGACCCAGTACTTC. This sequence joins TRBV3-1 and TRBJ2-5, with TRBD2 matching 7 bases. This CDR3 has 15 residues. With 0 bases clipped from V and 2 bases from J, the junction kept 3 bases outside the gene matches. Germline CDR1 LGHDT, CDR2 YNNKEL (reference sequence).

A few counts support this clonotype. CDR3 sequence (DNA): TGTGCCAGCAGTTCTCTAAGAGGACTAAACTACAATGAGCAGTTCTTC. It translates to CASSSLRGLNYNEQFF. The chain combines TRBV6-2 or TRBV6-3 with TRBJ2-1, with D perhaps TRBD2 (6 bases). V dropped 4 bases and J dropped 3 bases, with 16 bases sitting between them. The CDR3 runs 16 residues. CDR1 and CDR2 (germline): MNHEY, SVGEGT.

This clonotype was observed many times. The CDR3 loop is CAISGSSFSSYEQYF. The CDR3 coding sequence is TGTGCCATCAGTGGCAGTAGTTTTAGCTCCTACGAGCAGTACTTC. The V gene is TRBV10-3, the J gene TRBJ2-7; the D is unclear. This CDR3 is built from 15 residues. The germline V and J ends were trimmed by 4 bases and 0 bases, with 13 bases remaining between them. The V gene's germline CDR1 is ENHRY and CDR2 SYGVKD.

This clonotype has a count of ten or more. The chain has TRBV28 and TRBJ2-7, with 14 bases identical to TRBD2. The V gene's germline CDR1 is MDHEN and CDR2 SYDVKM. J gave up 3 bases and V 4 bases, and 11 bases lay outside the gene matches. The CDR3 sequence is 18 residues long. CDR3 protein: CASSSLLTSGRARYEQYF. The DNA for the CDR3 is TGTGCCAGCAGTTCCTTACTGACTAGCGGGAGGGCTCGCTACGAGCAGTACTTC.

Many counts were recorded for this clonotype. V is TRBV20-1 and J is TRBJ2-7; D may be TRBD2 (6 bases). Germline V CDR1 and CDR2: DFQATT, SNEGSKA (reference sequence). This CDR3 contains 13 residues. Between the trimmed V and J ends, which lost 1 base and 2 bases, there was a span of 9 bases. CDR3 bases: TGCAGTGCTAGAGTTAGCGGAGCCTACGAGCAGTACTTC. It specifies CSARVSGAYEQYF.

As concerns this clonotype: This may be a read error, as it is one base from a much larger clone. The V gene is TRBV28, the J gene TRBJ2-2; possible D gene TRBD1, 6 bases. CDR1 and CDR2 (germline): MDHEN, SYDVKM. The CDR3 runs to 13 residues. CDR3 amino acids: CASTYRVTGELIF. For the CDR3, the DNA is TGTGCCAGCACCTACAGGGTCACCGGGGAGCTGATTTTT.

This clonotype was observed at least ten times. V gene TRBV7-3 combines with J gene TRBJ2-1; possible D gene TRBD1, 6 bases. This CDR3 has 15 residues. In germline, CDR1 is SGHTA, CDR2 FQGTGA. V dropped 6 bases and J dropped 1 base, with 13 bases sitting between them. The CDR3 DNA follows: TGTGCCAGCAGTTCGTCAGGGGAGTCCTACAATGAGCAGTTCTTC. Translated, it gives CASSSSGESYNEQFF.

The chain uses TRBV28 and TRBJ1-6, with D maybe TRBD1 (5 bases). Germline assignment: CDR1 MDHEN and CDR2 SYDVKM. The CDR3 has 14 amino acids. V dropped 8 bases and J dropped 3 bases, with 11 bases sitting between them. CDR3 coding DNA: TGTGCCAGCGGAAGGACATACTATAATTCACCCCTCCACTTT. Translating gives CASGRTYYNSPLHF.

This clonotype was seen many times. The chain employs TRBV4-1 and TRBJ2-5; weak D call: TRBD2 (6 bases). Germline CDR1 reads MGHRA; CDR2 reads YSYEKL. V was clipped by 1 base and J by 0 bases, with 9 bases between them. The CDR3 is made up of 15 amino acids. CDR3 sequence (DNA): TGCGCCAGCAGCCAAGGTGGGGGGAACCAAGAGACCCAGTACTTC. Translated, it gives CASSQGGGNQETQYF.

The gene calls are TRBV18 and TRBJ2-5; D possibly corresponds to TRBD2 (5 bases). CDR1 and CDR2 (germline): KGHSH, LQKENI. V lost 0 bases to trimming and J lost 2 bases, with 10 bases between them. The CDR3 is 15 amino acids. In DNA, the CDR3 is TGTGCCAGCTCACCACCGATCGGGGATCAAGAGACCCAGTACTTC. Translation: CASSPPIGDQETQYF.

As to this clonotype: This may be a read error: a much more frequent sequence differs by one nucleotide. V and J are TRBV12-3 or TRBV12-4 and TRBJ2-4, with D unclear. This CDR3 is built from 13 residues. V gave up 6 bases and J gave up 13 bases, with 19 bases separating them. CDR3 residues: CASRKIQVSEQYF. The DNA for the CDR3 is TGTGCCAGCAGGAAGATCCAGGTTAGTGAGCAGTACTTC.

As DNA, the CDR3 is TGCAGTGCTAGAGTTGGACAGTCCGGGGAGCTGTTTTTT. This translates into CSARVGQSGELFF. The V call is TRBV20-1, the J call TRBJ2-2, with D perhaps matching TRBD1 (6 bases). Germline CDR1 is DFQATT and CDR2 is SNEGSKA (reference sequence). V dropped 1 base and J dropped 6 bases, with 9 bases sitting between them. The CDR3 spans 13 residues.

This clonotype was observed at least ten times. The CDR3 region has the DNA TGTGCCAGCAGCAAAATAGCGGGAGGGCCTGAGGAGACCCAGTACTTC. Encoded protein: CASSKIAGGPEETQYF. The V call is TRBV11-2, the J call TRBJ2-5; the match to TRBD2 covers 11 bases. The germline V gene has CDR1 SGHAT and CDR2 FQNNGV. After removal of 5 bases from V and 5 bases from J, the junction contained 10 bases not matched to a gene. This CDR3 spans 16 amino acids.

This clonotype was found many times. The chain links TRBV7-2 to TRBJ2-1, with 9 nucleotides matching TRBD2. Germline CDR1 SGHTA, CDR2 FQGNSA. J was trimmed by 2 bases and V by 3 bases; bases with no gene match: 11. This CDR3 spans 18 amino acids. DNA of the CDR3: TGTGCCAGCAGCTTGAGCTTAACTAGCGGGCTTACCTACAATGAGCAGTTCTTC. The encoded protein is CASSLSLTSGLTYNEQFF. The variable domain in full, with the rest retrieved from reference TRBV7-2 and TRBJ2-1, is GAGVSQSPSNKVTEKGKDVELRCDPISGHTALYWYRQSLGQGLEFLIYFQGNSAPDKSGLPSDRFSAERTGGSVSTLTIQRTQQEDSAVYLCASSLSLTSGLTYNEQFFGPGTRLTVL.

In this sample, this clonotype turned up many times. The genes are TRBV2 and TRBJ1-2, with D unresolved. The CDR3 is made up of 13 amino acids. Germline CDR1 is SNHLY and CDR2 is FYNNEI. V lost 2 bases, J lost 2 bases, and 6 bases lay in between. CDR3 amino acids: CASSERENYGYTF. The CDR3 DNA reads TGTGCCAGCAGTGAAAGGGAAAACTATGGCTACACCTTC. The entire variable domain, with the rest obtained from reference TRBV2 and TRBJ1-2, is as follows: EPEVTQTPSHQVTQMGQEVILRCVPISNHLYFYWYRQILGQKVEFLVSFYNNEISEKSEIFDDQFSVERPDGSNFTLKIRSTKLEDSAMYFCASSERENYGYTFGSGTRLTVV.

This chain uses TRBV20-1 with TRBJ2-7, with D perhaps assigned TRBD1 or TRBD2 (5 bases each). Germline loops: CDR1 DFQATT, CDR2 SNEGSKA (reference sequence). The CDR3 is 15 amino acids. Trimming left V 1 base short and J 2 bases short, with 15 bases between. The CDR3 protein is CSARGDGTPPYEQYF. Here the CDR3 DNA reads TGCAGTGCTAGAGGGGACGGGACCCCCCCCTACGAGCAGTACTTC.

As concerns this clonotype: One junction end disagrees with the germline gene, perhaps due to a read error. V is TRBV12-3 or TRBV12-4 and J is TRBJ2-1; D not resolved. The CDR3 is 15 amino acids. CDR3 bases: TGTGCCAGCAGTACCCCGGATCTCTACCACAATGAGCAGCTCTTC. Its protein is CASSTPDLYHNEQLF.